This entry lists 26 T cell receptor beta chains sequenced from one sample in a study of regulatory T cells in long-lasting Graves disease. Through Arm-PCR of CDR3 regions and iRepertoire HTBI primers, TCR beta libraries were built. TCRdb reprocessed the multiplex PCR reads with MiXCR, giving one entry per CDR3 protein. The data contain around 460,000 distinct CDR3 sequences, approximately 23% of them singletons. The time point denotes: persistent/refractory GD, antithyroid drugs over 5 years with positive TRAb. RNA extracted from PBMCs served as the sequencing template. The input for sequencing was peripheral blood mononuclear cells (PBMCs), taken when the disease was refractory, from a patient treated with antithyroid drugs. The receptor set was obtained from a female donor with Graves disease.

This clonotype was seen more than once but under ten times. This chain links TRBV11-2 with TRBJ2-2; D may be TRBD1 (7 bases). Looked up from germline, CDR1 is SGHAT and CDR2 is FQNNGV. The CDR3 totals 18 residues. V was trimmed by 6 bases and J by 4 bases, leaving 24 bases between them. CDR3 amino acids: CASRQTGFLRGVTGELFF. The CDR3 nucleotides read TGTGCCAGCAGACAGACAGGGTTTTTGCGGGGAGTCACCGGGGAGCTGTTTTTT.

Comments on this clonotype: This may arise from a read error, as a much more abundant clone is one base away. The gene calls are TRBV6-2 or TRBV6-3 and TRBJ2-7; either TRBD1 or TRBD2 may supply D (5 bases each). Germline assignment: CDR1 MNHEY and CDR2 SVGEGT. V was clipped by 2 bases and J by 3 bases, with 20 bases between them. The CDR3 loop spans 17 amino acids. The CDR3 DNA is TGTGCCAGCAGTTACGATCCAGGGACCAATTTAAACTACGAGCAGTACTTC. Amino acid sequence: CASSYDPGTNLNYEQYF.

A few counts support this clonotype. This sequence joins TRBV7-2 and TRBJ1-6; D is undetermined. Germline loops: CDR1 SGHTA, CDR2 FQGNSA. V lost 4 bases and J lost 6, with 16 bases in between. The CDR3 has 16 amino acids. This chain's CDR3 is CASSSRPDLGNSPLHF. CDR3 in DNA: TGTGCCAGCAGCTCCAGACCAGACCTGGGTAATTCACCCCTCCACTTT.

The chain is built from TRBV20-1 and TRBJ2-1, with TRBD1 matching over 8 bases. V lost 3 bases, J lost 10 bases, and 11 bases stayed unmatched. The CDR3 length is 14 residues. Germline CDR1 DFQATT, CDR2 SNEGSKA (reference sequence). DNA for the CDR3: TGCAGTGCTAGTTCGAGCGGACAGGGCGGGGAGCAGTTCTTC. Its translation is CSASSSGQGGEQFF.

The chain is built from TRBV12-3 or TRBV12-4 and TRBJ2-4; 7 bases match TRBD1. This CDR3 has 15 residues. Trimming cost V 6 bases and J 6 bases; bases outside gene matches: 11. The CDR3 region is CASRPTGVGGNIQYF. The CDR3 DNA sequence: TGTGCCAGCAGACCCACAGGGGTGGGTGGAAACATTCAGTACTTC.

This clonotype has only a few counts. This sequence joins TRBV7-9 and TRBJ2-7; possible D gene TRBD1, 6 bases. The germline V and J ends were trimmed by 3 bases and 3 bases, with 15 bases remaining between them. The CDR3 is 15 residues long. CDR1 is SEHNR and CDR2 is FQNEAQ in the germline V gene (reference sequence). CDR3 sequence (DNA): TGTGCCAGCAGCTTGGACCTAGGGGGATTCTACGAGCAGTACTTC. Its translation: CASSLDLGGFYEQYF. Variable domain in full (rest from reference TRBV7-9 and TRBJ2-7): DTGVSQNPRHKITKRGQNVTFRCDPISEHNRLYWYRQTLGQGPEFLTYFQNEAQLEKSRLLSDRFSAERPKGSFSTLEIQRTEQGDSAMYLCASSLDLGGFYEQYFGPGTRLTVT.

This clonotype was counted only a few times. The chain is built from TRBV28 and TRBJ2-1, with 7 nucleotides matching TRBD2. CDR1 is MDHEN and CDR2 is SYDVKM in the germline V gene. With V trimmed by 7 bases and J by 3 bases, 9 bases remained unmatched. The CDR3 has 15 amino acids. CDR3 DNA: TGTGCCAGCAAGTCGCGGGGGAAAAGCTACAATGAGCAGTTCTTC. This gives the protein CASKSRGKSYNEQFF.

This clonotype came up many times. This chain joins TRBV6-1 and TRBJ2-7; 10 bases line up with TRBD1. Germline V gene data show CDR1 as MNHNS and CDR2 as SASEGT. The CDR3 sequence is 13 residues long. V shed 8 bases, J shed 4 bases, and the junction held 5 bases outside the gene matches. The CDR3: CASAGQGRYEQYF. CDR3 sequence (DNA): TGTGCCAGCGCGGGACAGGGGAGGTACGAGCAGTACTTC.

This clonotype was counted ten times or more. The chain recombines TRBV28 with TRBJ2-7, with 8 bases that match TRBD2. From germline, CDR1 is MDHEN and CDR2 SYDVKM. The CDR3 covers 15 residues. J lost 6 bases, V lost 5 bases, and 12 bases had no gene match. The CDR3 loop reads CASSPTERENGEQYF. The CDR3 coding sequence is TGTGCCAGCAGTCCCACTGAGCGGGAGAATGGCGAGCAGTACTTC.

The chain combines TRBV25-1 with TRBJ2-6; D not certain. Germline V CDR1 and CDR2: MGHDK, SYGVNS. This CDR3 is built from 16 residues. Deletions cut 2 bases from V and 0 bases from J, with 8 bases between. Here the CDR3 DNA reads TGTGCCAGCAGTGAAGCCAGACCCTCTGGGGCCAACGTCCTGACTTTC. Encoded protein: CASSEARPSGANVLTF.

This clonotype was counted only a few times. The chain carries TRBV5-6 and TRBJ2-5, with D tentatively TRBD1 or TRBD2 (5 bases each). This CDR3 region has 14 residues. The V end was cut by 4 bases, the J end by 5 bases, with 15 bases between. The germline V gene encodes CDR1 SGHDT and CDR2 YYEEEE. The CDR3: CASSLGPGLETQYF. CDR3 sequence (DNA): TGTGCCAGCAGCCTGGGACCAGGGCTGGAGACCCAGTACTTC.

This clonotype was observed a few times. V gene TRBV6-1 combines with J gene TRBJ2-7; D is uncertain. The CDR3 covers 11 residues. V was shortened by 7 bases and J by 3 bases, with 7 bases between the two germline ends. The V gene's germline CDR1 is MNHNS and CDR2 SASEGT. The CDR3 coding sequence is TGTGCCAGCAAGAATATCTACGAGCAGTACTTC. This encodes CASKNIYEQYF.

This clonotype was detected many times. The chain is built from TRBV12-3 or TRBV12-4 and TRBJ1-4; maybe TRBD1 (5 bases). Trimming took 6 bases from V and 8 from J, leaving 19 bases between them. This CDR3 comprises 15 residues. The CDR3 DNA reads as TGTGCCAGCAGGCCCACGGGGGTCGTGAGGGAAAAACTGTTTTTT. Protein: CASRPTGVVREKLFF.

This clonotype occurred many times. The chain uses TRBV2 and TRBJ1-2; no reliable D call. This CDR3 is built from 13 residues. Germline V lookup: CDR1 SNHLY, CDR2 FYNNEI. With 1 base removed from V and 6 bases from J, the gap between germline ends came to 9 bases. The CDR3 sequence is CASSEEGRDGYTF. The CDR3 region has the DNA TGTGCCAGCAGTGAAGAAGGGAGGGATGGCTACACCTTC.

This rearrangement joins TRBV14 to TRBJ1-2, with D perhaps matching TRBD1 (5 bases). The CDR3 spans 15 residues. From germline, CDR1 is SGHDN and CDR2 FVKESK. Trimming removed 0 bases from V and 7 bases from J, with 15 bases in between. CDR3 loop: CASSQDPTTDRGYTF. CDR3 DNA sequence: TGTGCCAGCAGCCAAGATCCGACGACAGATCGTGGCTACACCTTC.

This clonotype was picked up one time. The V gene is TRBV5-6, the J gene TRBJ2-7, with 7 bases identical to TRBD2. J lost 9 bases, V lost 3 bases, and 6 bases had no gene match. Germline CDR1 SGHDT, CDR2 YYEEEE. CDR3 length: 12 residues. The CDR3 nucleotides are TGTGCCAGCAGCTGGGGGGGTGAGGGGCAGTACTTC. This gives the protein CASSWGGEGQYF.

This clonotype was found once. CDR3 residues: CSAVQGHSGNTIYF. CDR3 nucleotide sequence: TGCAGCGCCGTACAGGGCCACTCTGGAAACACCATATATTTT. The chain links TRBV29-1 to TRBJ1-3; a possible D gene is TRBD1 (6 bases). The CDR3 is 14 amino acids. Germline assignment: CDR1 SQVTM and CDR2 ANQGSEA. V was pared by 7 bases and J by 0 bases, with 13 bases between.

This clonotype occurred many times. The rearrangement uses TRBV3-1 and TRBJ1-2, with 7 nucleotides matching TRBD1. V lost 1 base and J lost 5; bases outside the gene matches: 4. The CDR3 has 14 residues. Germline CDR1 reads LGHDT; CDR2 reads YNNKEL (reference sequence). The DNA of the CDR3 is TGTGCCAGCAGCCAAGTCACAGGGGAATATGGCTACACCTTC. As protein: CASSQVTGEYGYTF.

This clonotype has only a few counts. This chain joins TRBV5-5 and TRBJ2-7; D is undetermined. Deletions cut 4 bases from V and 3 bases from J, with 11 bases between. From germline, CDR1 is SGHKS and CDR2 YYEKEE (reference sequence). There are 13 residues in the CDR3. The CDR3 bases are TGTGCCAGCAGCAATAGAGCTCTCTACGAGCAGTACTTC. It encodes CASSNRALYEQYF.

This clonotype showed up just a few times. The J gene is TRBJ1-5, the V gene TRBV12-3 or TRBV12-4; 9 bases are a match to TRBD1. The V segment lost 2 bases and the J segment 4 bases; nucleotides outside the gene matches: 3. The CDR3 consists of 15 residues. CDR3 residues: CASSLSGTGNQPQHF. DNA for the CDR3: TGTGCCAGCAGTTTATCTGGGACAGGGAATCAGCCCCAGCATTTT.

The table lists this clonotype with many counts. The rearrangement links TRBV12-3 or TRBV12-4 to TRBJ2-4; TRBD1 aligns across 8 bases. The CDR3 is made up of 13 amino acids. The trim removed 6 bases at V and 7 bases at J, leaving 5 bases unmatched. The CDR3 sequence: CASRQGGGNIQYF. In nucleotides, the CDR3 is TGTGCCAGCAGACAGGGGGGTGGGAACATTCAGTACTTC.

This clonotype appeared many times. This chain uses TRBV28 with TRBJ2-7; 9 bases map to TRBD2. The CDR3 is made up of 15 amino acids. Looked up from germline, CDR1 is MDHEN and CDR2 is SYDVKM. V lost 8 bases and J lost 6; bases outside the gene matches: 14. CDR3 coding DNA: TGTGCCAGCGCGTCTAGCGGGACCCACCCCGGCGAGCAGTACTTC. This codes for CASASSGTHPGEQYF.

This clonotype was counted only a few times. This sequence joins TRBV7-2 and TRBJ1-4; 10 positions agree with TRBD1. V lost 5 bases, J lost 7 bases, and 7 bases stayed unmatched. In germline, CDR1 is SGHTA, CDR2 FQGNSA. There are 15 residues in the CDR3. In nucleotides, the CDR3 is TGTGCCAGCAGCCCAGACAGGGGGCTTTCTGAAAAACTGTTTTTT. Protein product: CASSPDRGLSEKLFF.

This clonotype occurred a few times. The chain couples TRBV3-1 to TRBJ2-5, with D perhaps matching TRBD2 (5 bases). The CDR3 runs to 11 residues. V was trimmed by 10 bases and J by 5 bases, leaving 11 bases between them. CDR1 is LGHDT and CDR2 is YNNKEL in the germline V gene (reference sequence). As DNA, the CDR3 is TGTGCCACCGCGGGTGAGGAGACCCAGTACTTC. Its translation is CATAGEETQYF.

This clonotype was observed many times. This chain links TRBV28 with TRBJ1-3; the D gene is possibly TRBD1 (6 bases). V shed 3 bases and J shed 1 base, with 13 bases lying between them. Per germline, CDR1 MDHEN and CDR2 SYDVKM. This CDR3 is built from 16 residues. The CDR3 DNA follows: TGTGCCAGCAGTTTGGGGGGCATAATATCTGGAAACACCATATATTTT. Translating it yields CASSLGGIISGNTIYF.

In its sample, this clonotype was seen a few times. The J gene is TRBJ2-2, the V gene TRBV6-5; D unclear. V was clipped by 0 bases and J by 6 bases, with 5 bases between them. The CDR3 loop spans 13 amino acids. The germline V gene has CDR1 MNHEY and CDR2 SVGAGI. The CDR3 loop is CASSYSKPGELFF. CDR3 bases: TGTGCCAGCAGTTACTCGAAGCCCGGGGAGCTGTTTTTT.